Following are 11 T cell receptor beta chains from one sample sequenced in a study of blood T cell repertoires in COVID-19. The data were produced by immunoSEQ multiplex PCR, yet TCRdb's version contains in-frame clones alone and is incomplete. This sample has about 300,000 clones, with roughly 92% found just once. The sequencing input was peripheral blood. Source of these receptors: a woman in her 30s with COVID-19, enrolled during active disease.

The genes are TRBV19 and TRBJ2-5, with D perhaps matching TRBD1 (5 bases). V gave up 0 bases and J gave up 5 bases, with 16 bases separating them. CDR1 is LNHDA, CDR2 SQIVND, per germline (reference sequence). CDR3 length equals 16 residues. The CDR3 DNA is TGTGCCAGTAGTATAGATCACTCCAGGGTTGGGGAGACCCAGTACTTC. Protein product: CASSIDHSRVGETQYF.

The V and J genes are TRBV28 and TRBJ2-7, with 9 bases identical to TRBD2. Germline CDR1 and CDR2: MDHEN and SYDVKM. The CDR3 totals 18 residues. V lost 4 bases and J lost 4; bases outside the gene matches: 17. As DNA, the CDR3 is TGTGCCAGCAGTTCCTCCCCCCCCCGACTAGCGGAGGGGTACGAGCAGTACTTC. The encoded protein is CASSSSPPRLAEGYEQYF.

The V and J genes are TRBV27 and TRBJ1-6; possibly TRBD1 for D (5 bases). This CDR3 is built from 12 residues. Trimming cost V 5 bases and J 10 bases, with 9 bases left between them. From germline, CDR1 is MNHEY and CDR2 SMNVEV (reference sequence). The CDR3 spells CASSTGGSPLHF. DNA of the CDR3: TGTGCCAGCAGTACAGGTGGGTCACCCCTCCACTTT.

The gene calls are TRBV2 and TRBJ1-2; D not certain. Per the germline V gene, CDR1 is SNHLY and CDR2 is FYNNEI. The V and J ends lost 4 bases and 4 bases respectively, with 10 bases between them. The CDR3 extends over 13 amino acids. The CDR3, as DNA: TGTGCCAGCAGTGGAGTTGGCGGCTATGGCTACACCTTC. Translating it yields CASSGVGGYGYTF. Complete variable domain (other parts from reference TRBV2 and TRBJ1-2): EPEVTQTPSHQVTQMGQEVILRCVPISNHLYFYWYRQILGQKVEFLVSFYNNEISEKSEIFDDQFSVERPDGSNFTLKIRSTKLEDSAMYFCASSGVGGYGYTFGSGTRLTVV.

The chain links TRBV18 to TRBJ1-2; D unresolved. This CDR3 is built from 16 residues. CDR1 is KGHSH, CDR2 LQKENI, per germline. V dropped 0 bases and J dropped 7 bases, with 18 bases sitting between them. The CDR3 nucleotides are TGTGCCAGCTCACCACCAGCAGTAGCTGGAGGGTCTGGCTACACCTTC. Translated: CASSPPAVAGGSGYTF.

This chain connects TRBV18 to TRBJ2-1, with 11 nucleotides matching TRBD2. After removal of 3 bases from V and 6 bases from J, the junction contained 4 bases not matched to a gene. Germline loops: CDR1 KGHSH, CDR2 LQKENI. CDR3 length: 15 residues. The CDR3 bases are TGTGCCAGCTCACCTATAGCGGGAGGGATCAATGAGCAGTTCTTC. This translates into CASSPIAGGINEQFF.

Here the CDR3 DNA reads TGTGCCAGCAGCTTACAGGGGGTAGGTACTGAAGCTTTCTTT. Its translation is CASSLQGVGTEAFF. The genes are TRBV7-2 and TRBJ1-1; 7 bases agree with TRBD1. This CDR3 is built from 14 residues. The germline gives CDR1 SGHTA, CDR2 FQGNSA. The V segment lost 2 bases and the J segment 5 bases; nucleotides outside the gene matches: 5.

The V gene is TRBV6-5, the J gene TRBJ2-2; the match to TRBD2 covers 14 bases. V was pared by 6 bases and J by 3 bases, with 0 bases of the junction left unmatched. The germline CDR1 and CDR2 sequences are MNHEY and SVGAGI. The CDR3 has 15 amino acids. Here the CDR3 DNA reads TGTGCCAGCAGGGGACTAGCGGGGGACACCGGGGAGCTGTTTTTT. As protein: CASRGLAGDTGELFF.

This clone was seen only a few times. Other DNA sequences of this sample code for an identical CDR3. The rearrangement links TRBV5-1 to TRBJ1-5; 7 nucleotides align to TRBD1. This CDR3 contains 14 residues. Germline V gives CDR1 SGHRS, CDR2 YFSETQ. J was trimmed by 2 bases and V by 4 bases; bases with no gene match: 3. CDR3 sequence reads: CASSPGTGNQPQHF. The CDR3, as DNA: TGCGCCAGCAGCCCGGGGACAGGCAATCAGCCCCAGCATTTT. The full variable domain, its missing parts supplied by reference TRBV5-1 and TRBJ1-5, is KAGVTQTPRYLIKTRGQQVTLSCSPISGHRSVSWYQQTPGQGLQFLFEYFSETQRNKGNFPGRFSGRQFSNSRSEMNVSTLELGDSALYLCASSPGTGNQPQHFGDGTRLSIL.

This chain uses TRBV7-9 with TRBJ1-5, with TRBD1 as a possible D gene (6 bases). CDR1 is SEHNR, CDR2 FQNEAQ, per germline (reference sequence). Trimming cost V 1 base and J 5 bases, with 12 bases left between them. This CDR3 is 15 amino acids long. The CDR3 is CASSLGGRGYQPQHF. The CDR3 DNA reads TGTGCCAGCAGCTTAGGGGGCAGGGGCTATCAGCCCCAGCATTTT. The variable domain in full, completed from reference TRBV7-9 and TRBJ1-5, reads DTGVSQNPRHKITKRGQNVTFRCDPISEHNRLYWYRQTLGQGPEFLTYFQNEAQLEKSRLLSDRFSAERPKGSFSTLEIQRTEQGDSAMYLCASSLGGRGYQPQHFGDGTRLSIL.

V and J are TRBV5-6 and TRBJ2-1, with 7 bases aligning to TRBD1. V trimming: 2 bases; J trimming: 1 base; junction bases outside the gene matches: 3. This CDR3 contains 15 residues. From germline, CDR1 is SGHDT and CDR2 YYEEEE. CDR3 sequence: CASSFYRGSYNEQFF. CDR3 coding DNA: TGTGCCAGCAGCTTCTACAGGGGTTCCTACAATGAGCAGTTCTTC.